This record looks at one T cell receptor beta chain sequence and its context. The antigen is not known. The CDR3 consists of 16 residues. V lost 0 bases, J lost 4 bases, and 4 bases stayed unmatched. This entry comes from a study of CD8 T cells in ankylosing spondylitis. Whole-study results and caveats: Within ankylosing spondylitis blood, a TCR beta motif made up of eight or nine highly homologous variants appeared to be characteristic. Significant enrichment of disease-linked clones was reported in matched ankylosing spondylitis synovial fluid. CD8+ by phenotype, disease-linked clones were relatively rare in peripheral blood. Earlier literature documents some of the motif variants in reactive arthritis synovial fluid and blood.

It was by quantitative 5'-RACE with molecular barcodes that TCR beta libraries were made. Each CDR3 protein is one row after TCRdb ran MiXCR on the 5' RACE reads. Of roughly 400,000 distinct CDR3 sequences listed, around 22% are singletons. The V and J genes are TRBV12-3 or TRBV12-4 and TRBJ2-1, with 9 positions matching TRBD2. This sequence was found in a male donor with ankylosing spondylitis. Sequences were obtained from blood, either unsorted or a sorted T cell fraction (not recorded which). The CDR3 here is CASSLAGLAGYNEQFF. In DNA form, the CDR3 reads TGTGCCAGCAGTTTAGCGGGCCTAGCGGGGTACAATGAGCAGTTCTTC.